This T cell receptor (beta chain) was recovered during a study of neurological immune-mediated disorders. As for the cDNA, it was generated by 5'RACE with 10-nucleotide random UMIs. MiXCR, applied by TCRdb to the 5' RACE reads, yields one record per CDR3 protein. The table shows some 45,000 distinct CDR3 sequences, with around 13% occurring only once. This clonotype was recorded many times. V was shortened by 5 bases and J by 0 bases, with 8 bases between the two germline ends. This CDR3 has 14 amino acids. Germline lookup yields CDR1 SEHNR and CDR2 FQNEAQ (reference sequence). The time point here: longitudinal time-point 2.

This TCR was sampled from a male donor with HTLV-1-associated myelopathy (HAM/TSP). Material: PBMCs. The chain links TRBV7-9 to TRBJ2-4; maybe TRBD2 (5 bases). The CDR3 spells CASSRGGAKNIQYF. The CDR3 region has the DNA TGTGCCAGCAGCCGGGGTGGAGCCAAAAACATTCAGTACTTC.